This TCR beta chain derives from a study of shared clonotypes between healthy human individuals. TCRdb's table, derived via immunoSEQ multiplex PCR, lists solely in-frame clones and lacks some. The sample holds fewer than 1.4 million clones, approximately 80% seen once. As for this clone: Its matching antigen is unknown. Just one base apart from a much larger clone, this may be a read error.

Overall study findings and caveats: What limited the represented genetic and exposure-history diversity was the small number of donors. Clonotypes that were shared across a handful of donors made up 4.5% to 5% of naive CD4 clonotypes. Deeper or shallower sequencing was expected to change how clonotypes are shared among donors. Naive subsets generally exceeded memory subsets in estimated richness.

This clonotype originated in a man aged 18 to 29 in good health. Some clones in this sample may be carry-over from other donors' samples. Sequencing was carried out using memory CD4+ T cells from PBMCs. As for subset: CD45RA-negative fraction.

CDR3 region: CASSLFETQYF. For the CDR3, the DNA is TGTGCCAGCAGCTTATTCGAGACCCAGTACTTC. V and J are TRBV7-9 and TRBJ2-5; no clear D. There are 11 residues in the CDR3. V gave up 2 bases and J gave up 5 bases, with 3 bases separating them. Germline V gives CDR1 SEHNR, CDR2 FQNEAQ (reference sequence).